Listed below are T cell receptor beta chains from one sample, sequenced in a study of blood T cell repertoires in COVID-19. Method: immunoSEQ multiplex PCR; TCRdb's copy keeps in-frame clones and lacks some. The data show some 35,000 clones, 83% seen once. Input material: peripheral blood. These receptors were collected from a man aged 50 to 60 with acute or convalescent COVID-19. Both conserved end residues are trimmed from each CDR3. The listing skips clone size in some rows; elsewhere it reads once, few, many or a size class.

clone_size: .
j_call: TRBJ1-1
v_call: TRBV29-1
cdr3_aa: SVAWGTVNTEAF

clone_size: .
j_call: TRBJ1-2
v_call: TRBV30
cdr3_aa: AWSAGPFNYGYT

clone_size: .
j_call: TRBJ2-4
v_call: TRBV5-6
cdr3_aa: ATLTGSLAKNIQY

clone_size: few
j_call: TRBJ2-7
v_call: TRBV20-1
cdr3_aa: SAKQVPEQY

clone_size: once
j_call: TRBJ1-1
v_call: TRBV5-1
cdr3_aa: ASSLADTVTYLIQMNTEAF

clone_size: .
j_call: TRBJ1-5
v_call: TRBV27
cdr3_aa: ASSLSGTGGQPQH

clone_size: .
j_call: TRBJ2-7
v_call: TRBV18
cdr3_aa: ASSLGQNYEQY

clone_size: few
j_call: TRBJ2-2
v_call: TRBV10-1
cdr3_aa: ASTPSSGPNTGELF

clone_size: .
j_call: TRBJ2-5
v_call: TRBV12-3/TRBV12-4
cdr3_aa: ASSLGQGTQY

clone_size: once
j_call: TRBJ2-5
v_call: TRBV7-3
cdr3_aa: ASSLTLGAQETQY

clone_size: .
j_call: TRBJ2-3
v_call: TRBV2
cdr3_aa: ASSPQGIEDTQY

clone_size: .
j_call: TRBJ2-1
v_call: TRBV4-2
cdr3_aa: ASSHEPGLVDEQF

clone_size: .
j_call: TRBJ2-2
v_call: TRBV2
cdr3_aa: ASSTMRDSGELF

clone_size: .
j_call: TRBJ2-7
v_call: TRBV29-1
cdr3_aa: SVSTGGGEQY

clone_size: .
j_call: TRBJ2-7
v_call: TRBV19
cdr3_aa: ASSIGEGYEQY

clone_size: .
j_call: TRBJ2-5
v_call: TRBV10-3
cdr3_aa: AISVRDTETQY

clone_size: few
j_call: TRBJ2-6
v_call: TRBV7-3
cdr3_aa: ASSLRPPGYSGANVLT

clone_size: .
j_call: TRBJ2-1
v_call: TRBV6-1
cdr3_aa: ASSELGVNNEQF

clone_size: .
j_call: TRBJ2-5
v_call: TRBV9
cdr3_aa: ASSERLAGEGTQY

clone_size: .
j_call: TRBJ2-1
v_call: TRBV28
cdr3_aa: ASSLIGGSGELNEQF

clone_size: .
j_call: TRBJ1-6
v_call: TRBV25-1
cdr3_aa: ASSEYGGQVDSPLH

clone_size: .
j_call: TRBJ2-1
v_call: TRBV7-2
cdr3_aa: ASSLGGNLNEQF

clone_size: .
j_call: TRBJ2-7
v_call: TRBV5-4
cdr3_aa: ASSLGVVPYEQY

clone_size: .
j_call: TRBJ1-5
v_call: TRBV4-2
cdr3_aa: ASSSGQFSNQPQH

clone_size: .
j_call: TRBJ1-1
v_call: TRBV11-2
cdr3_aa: ASSPPSTGGTEAF

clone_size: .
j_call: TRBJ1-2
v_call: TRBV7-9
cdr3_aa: ASSSPTPYGYT

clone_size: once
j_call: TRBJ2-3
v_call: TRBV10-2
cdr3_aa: ASKEGGRPDTQY

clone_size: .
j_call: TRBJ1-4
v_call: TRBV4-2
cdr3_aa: ASSRAGGDEKLF

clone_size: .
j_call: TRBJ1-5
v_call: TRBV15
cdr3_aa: ATGRGGVTWNQPQH

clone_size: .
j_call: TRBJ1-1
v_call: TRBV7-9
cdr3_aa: ASSLVGGVTEAF

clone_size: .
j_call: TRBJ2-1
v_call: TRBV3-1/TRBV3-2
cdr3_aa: ASQLTSGRPYNEQF

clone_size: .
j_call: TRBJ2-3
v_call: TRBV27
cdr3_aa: ASSSTSGGSPDTQY

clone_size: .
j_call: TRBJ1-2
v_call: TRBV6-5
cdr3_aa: ASLIRQGLDYGYT

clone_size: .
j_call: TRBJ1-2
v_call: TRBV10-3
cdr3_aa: AISDAQGAGNYGYT

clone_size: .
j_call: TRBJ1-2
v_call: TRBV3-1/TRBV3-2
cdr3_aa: ASSIEGGYGYT

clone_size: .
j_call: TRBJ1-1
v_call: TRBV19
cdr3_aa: ASTRTGRYTEAF

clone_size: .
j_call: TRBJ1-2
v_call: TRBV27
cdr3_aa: ASSLSGGKNYGYT

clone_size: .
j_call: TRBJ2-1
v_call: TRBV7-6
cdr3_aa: ASSSRRDRGNNEQF

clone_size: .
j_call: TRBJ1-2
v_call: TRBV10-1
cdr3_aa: ASSADTGSYGYT

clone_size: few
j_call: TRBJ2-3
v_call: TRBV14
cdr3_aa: ASSPLAGGPEFGNTDTQY

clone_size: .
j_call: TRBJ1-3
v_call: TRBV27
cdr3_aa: ASSLDRAVRNTIY

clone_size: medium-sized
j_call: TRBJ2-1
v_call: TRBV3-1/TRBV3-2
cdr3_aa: ASSQWMRGQTYNEQF

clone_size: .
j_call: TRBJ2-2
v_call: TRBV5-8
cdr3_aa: ASYGTSGGWHTGELF

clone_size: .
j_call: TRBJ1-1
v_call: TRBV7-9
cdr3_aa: ASSLITFGDTEAF

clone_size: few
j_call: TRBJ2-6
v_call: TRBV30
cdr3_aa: AWSVAGVTFAAANVLT

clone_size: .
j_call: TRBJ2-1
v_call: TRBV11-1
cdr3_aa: ASSLFSGRSSNEQF

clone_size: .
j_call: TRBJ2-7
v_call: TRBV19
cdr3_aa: ASSSRDRWQY

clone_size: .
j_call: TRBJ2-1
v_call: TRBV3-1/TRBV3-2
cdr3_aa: ASSPERGGRNEQF

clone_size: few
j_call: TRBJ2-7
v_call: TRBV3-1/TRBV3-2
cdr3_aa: ASSQVGQGSHEQY

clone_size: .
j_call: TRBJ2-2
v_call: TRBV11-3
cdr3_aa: ASSLEGRGTGELF

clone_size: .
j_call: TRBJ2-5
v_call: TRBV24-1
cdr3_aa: ATSEPGLAGETQY

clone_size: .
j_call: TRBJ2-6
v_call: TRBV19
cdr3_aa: ASSIGSSGANVLT

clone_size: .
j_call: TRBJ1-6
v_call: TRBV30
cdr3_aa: AWSRAVGNSPLH

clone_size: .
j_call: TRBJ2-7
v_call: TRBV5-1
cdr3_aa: ASRPDRYEQY

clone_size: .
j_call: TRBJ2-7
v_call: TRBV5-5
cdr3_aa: ASSLEGFEQY

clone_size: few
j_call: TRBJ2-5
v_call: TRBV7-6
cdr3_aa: ASSFIRGAGRETQY

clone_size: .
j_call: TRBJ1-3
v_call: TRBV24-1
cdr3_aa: ATSEPDRGGGNTIY

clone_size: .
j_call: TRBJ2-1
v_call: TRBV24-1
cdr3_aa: ATSDLAAGGSEQF

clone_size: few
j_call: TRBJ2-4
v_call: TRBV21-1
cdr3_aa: ASSKGDGRAENIQY

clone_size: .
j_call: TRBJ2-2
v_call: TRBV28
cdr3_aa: ASRPSTGELF